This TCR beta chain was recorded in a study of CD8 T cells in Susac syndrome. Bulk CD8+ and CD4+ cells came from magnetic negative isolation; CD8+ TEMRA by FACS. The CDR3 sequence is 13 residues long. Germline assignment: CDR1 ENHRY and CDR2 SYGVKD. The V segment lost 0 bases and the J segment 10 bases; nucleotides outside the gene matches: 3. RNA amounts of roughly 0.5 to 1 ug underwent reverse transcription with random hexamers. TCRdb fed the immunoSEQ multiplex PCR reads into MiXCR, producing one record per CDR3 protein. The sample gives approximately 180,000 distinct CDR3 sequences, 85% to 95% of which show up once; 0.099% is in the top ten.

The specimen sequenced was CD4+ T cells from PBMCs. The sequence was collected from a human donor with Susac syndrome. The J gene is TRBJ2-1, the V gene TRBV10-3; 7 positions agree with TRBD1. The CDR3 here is CAISESGDSEQFF. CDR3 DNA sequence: TGTGCCATCAGTGAGTCCGGGGACAGCGAGCAGTTCTTC.